This TCR beta chain stems from a study of T cell responses to AZD1222 COVID-19 vaccine. Study-wide points: Baseline seropositives among AZD1222 recipients totaled only 5 to 7. Within unmutated variant regions lay the reported targets of nearly half of spike-specific TCRs.

With 5 bases removed from V and 1 base from J, the gap between germline ends came to 14 bases. This CDR3 region has 15 residues. Germline values: CDR1 MDHEN, CDR2 SYDVKM. TCRdb's copy holds only in-frame clones and misses some; the assay was immunoSEQ multiplex PCR. The data contain approximately 85,000 clones, roughly nine tenths of them singletons. Points on this clone: The antigen is not known.

This TCR was recovered from an adult in good health. This chain connects TRBV28 to TRBJ1-1; TRBD1 might be the D (5 bases). The sample was peripheral blood, taken on day 0 of AZD1222 vaccination. The CDR3 bases are TGTGCCAGCAGTGGGAATCAGGGTCCGAACACTGAAGCTTTCTTT. Its translation is CASSGNQGPNTEAFF.